Shown below are 6 T cell receptor beta chains from a single sample sequenced in a study of post-analysis software for immune sequencing data. Study results and limitations: The study found TRBV5-6, TRBV5-1 and TRBV20-1 among 4 or 5 TRBV segments more frequent in patients than controls.

Their recognized antigens are unknown. cDNA libraries for TCR beta contained unique molecular identifiers. Each CDR3 protein is one row after TCRdb ran MiXCR on the PCR reads. The repertoire holds hundreds of thousands of distinct CDR3 sequences, 59% seen once, with about 10% in the top ten. The sequencing sample was made of blood. The receptor source for this set is a girl aged 2 to 10 with multiple sclerosis.

The genes are TRBV6-5 and TRBJ2-5; D is possibly TRBD2 (6 bases). The length of the CDR3 is 13 residues. Between the trimmed V and J ends, which lost 9 bases and 2 bases, there was a span of 13 bases. The germline gives CDR1 MNHEY, CDR2 SVGAGI. CDR3 nucleotide sequence: TGTGCCAGTAGGGACTGGAGTCAAGAGACCCAGTACTTC. It codes for CASRDWSQETQYF.

The V gene is TRBV5-6, the J gene TRBJ2-1; 9 positions match TRBD2. V trimming: 1 base; J trimming: 9 bases; junction bases outside the gene matches: 17. Germline V gives CDR1 SGHDT, CDR2 YYEEEE. CDR3 length equals 18 residues. CDR3 sequence reads: CASSLSLIAGAPGAEQFF. The CDR3, as DNA: TGTGCCAGCAGCTTGAGCTTGATAGCGGGGGCCCCGGGTGCTGAGCAGTTCTTC.

V gene TRBV10-3 combines with J gene TRBJ2-4; possibly TRBD2 for D (6 bases). The DNA end lines up better with TRBJ2-7; the J call may be wrong. The CDR3 is made up of 14 amino acids. Germline assignment: CDR1 ENHRY and CDR2 SYGVKD. The CDR3 DNA follows: TGTGCCATCAGTGGTAGCGGCAATACCTACGAGCAGTACTTC. Translating gives CAISGSGNTYEQYF.

CDR3 coding DNA: TGTGCCACCCGAGGACAGACTTTTTACAATGAGCAGTTCTTC. It encodes CATRGQTFYNEQFF. V gene TRBV7-9 combines with J gene TRBJ2-1; D is perhaps TRBD1 (6 bases). The CDR3 loop spans 14 amino acids. Germline CDR1 SEHNR, CDR2 FQNEAQ (reference sequence). Trimming left V 10 bases short and J 4 bases short, with 17 bases between. Complete variable domain (other parts from reference TRBV7-9 and TRBJ2-1): DTGVSQNPRHKITKRGQNVTFRCDPISEHNRLYWYRQTLGQGPEFLTYFQNEAQLEKSRLLSDRFSAERPKGSFSTLEIQRTEQGDSAMYLCATRGQTFYNEQFFGPGTRLTVL.

J is TRBJ2-1 and V is TRBV9; the match to TRBD2 covers 7 bases. V shed 5 bases, J shed 4 bases, and the junction held 3 bases outside the gene matches. This CDR3 contains 13 residues. Germline values: CDR1 SGDLS, CDR2 YYNGEE. This CDR3 is CASRGSGYNEQFF. The CDR3, as DNA: TGTGCCAGCAGGGGTAGCGGGTACAATGAGCAGTTCTTC. The complete variable domain, with remaining parts taken from reference TRBV9 and TRBJ2-1, reads DSGVTQTPKHLITATGQRVTLRCSPRSGDLSVYWYQQSLDQGLQFLIQYYNGEERAKGNILERFSAQQFPDLHSELNLSSLELGDSALYFCASRGSGYNEQFFGPGTRLTVL.

The CDR3 here is CASTSRDGASGANVLTF. CDR3 sequence (DNA): TGTGCCAGCACCTCTCGGGACGGAGCCTCTGGGGCCAACGTCCTGACTTTC. The chain carries TRBV6-6 and TRBJ2-6; TRBD1 or TRBD2 may be the D gene (5 bases each). V was clipped by 7 bases and J by 0 bases, with 16 bases between them. The CDR3 has 17 amino acids. CDR1 and CDR2 from the germline V gene are MNHNY and SVGAGI (reference sequence).